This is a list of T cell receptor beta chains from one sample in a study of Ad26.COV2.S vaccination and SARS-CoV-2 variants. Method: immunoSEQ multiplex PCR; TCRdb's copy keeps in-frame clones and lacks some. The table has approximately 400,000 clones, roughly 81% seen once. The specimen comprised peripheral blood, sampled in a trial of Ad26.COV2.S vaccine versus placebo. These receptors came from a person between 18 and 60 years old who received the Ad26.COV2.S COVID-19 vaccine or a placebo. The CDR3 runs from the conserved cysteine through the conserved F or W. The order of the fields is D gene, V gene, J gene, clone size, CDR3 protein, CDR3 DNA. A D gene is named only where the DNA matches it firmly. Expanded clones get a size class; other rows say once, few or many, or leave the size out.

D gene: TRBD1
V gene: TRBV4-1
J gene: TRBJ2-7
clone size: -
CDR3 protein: CASSQKPTGTVPYEQYF
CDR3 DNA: TGCGCCAGCAGCCAGAAACCCACCGGGACAGTTCCCTACGAGCAGTACTTC

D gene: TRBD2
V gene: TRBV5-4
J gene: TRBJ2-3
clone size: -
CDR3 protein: CASSLRTSGGDMAQYF
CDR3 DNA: TGTGCCAGCAGCCTCCGGACTAGCGGGGGGGATATGGCGCAGTATTTT

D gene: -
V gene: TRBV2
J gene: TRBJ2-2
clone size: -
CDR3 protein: CASSETTHTGELFF
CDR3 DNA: TGTGCCAGCAGTGAGACTACCCACACCGGGGAGCTGTTTTTT

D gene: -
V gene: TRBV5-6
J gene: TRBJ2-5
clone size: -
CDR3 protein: CASSSVTHGGETQYF
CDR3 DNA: TGTGCCAGCAGCTCCGTAACCCATGGGGGGGAGACCCAGTACTTC

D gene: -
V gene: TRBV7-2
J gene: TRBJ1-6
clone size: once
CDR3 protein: CASNTNYNSPLHF
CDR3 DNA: TGTGCCAGCAATACCAACTATAATTCACCCCTCCACTTT

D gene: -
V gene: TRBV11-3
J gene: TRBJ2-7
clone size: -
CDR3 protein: CASSLDPLHEQYF
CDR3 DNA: TGTGCCAGCAGCTTAGATCCCCTTCACGAGCAGTACTTC

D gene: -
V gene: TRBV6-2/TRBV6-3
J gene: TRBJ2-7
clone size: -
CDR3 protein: CASSYRQIYEQYF
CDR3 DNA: TGTGCCAGCAGTTACCGACAGATCTACGAGCAGTACTTC

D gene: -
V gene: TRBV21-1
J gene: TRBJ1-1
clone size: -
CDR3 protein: CASSKVARREAFF
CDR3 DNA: TGTGCCAGCAGCAAAGTCGCTAGGCGAGAAGCTTTCTTT

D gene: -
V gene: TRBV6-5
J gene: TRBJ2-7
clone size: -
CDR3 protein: CASSTLGGDYEQYF
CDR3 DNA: TGTGCCAGCAGTACATTAGGCGGTGACTACGAGCAGTACTTC

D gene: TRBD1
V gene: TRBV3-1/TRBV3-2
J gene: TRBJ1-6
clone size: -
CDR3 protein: CASSQVELGQGLFYSYNSPLHF
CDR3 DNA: TGTGCCAGCAGCCAAGTTGAATTAGGACAGGGGCTATTTTACTCCTATAATTCACCCCTCCACTTT

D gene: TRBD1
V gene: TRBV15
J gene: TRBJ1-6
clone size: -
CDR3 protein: CATSGGIWGTANSPLHF
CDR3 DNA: TGTGCCACCAGCGGGGGAATCTGGGGGACAGCTAATTCACCCCTCCACTTT

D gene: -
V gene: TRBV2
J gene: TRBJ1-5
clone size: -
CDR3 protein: CASRRDSGNQPQHF
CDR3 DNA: TGTGCCAGCAGGCGAGATTCGGGCAATCAGCCCCAGCATTTT

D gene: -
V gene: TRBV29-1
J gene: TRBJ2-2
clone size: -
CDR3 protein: CSARSSTGELFF
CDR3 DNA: TGCAGCGCAAGGAGCAGTACCGGGGAGCTGTTTTTT

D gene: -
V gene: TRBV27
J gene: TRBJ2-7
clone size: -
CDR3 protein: CASSSLGRRDYEQYF
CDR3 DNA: TGTGCCAGCAGTTCCCTAGGACGGCGCGACTACGAGCAGTACTTC

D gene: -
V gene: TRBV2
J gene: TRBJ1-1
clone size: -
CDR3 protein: CASSERVRSGTEAFF
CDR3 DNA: TGTGCCAGCAGTGAAAGGGTCAGGTCGGGGACTGAAGCTTTCTTT

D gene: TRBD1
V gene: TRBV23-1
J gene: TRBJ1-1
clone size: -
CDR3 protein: CASTSKGALVTGEAFF
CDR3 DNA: TGCGCCAGCACCTCGAAGGGGGCCCTAGTCACGGGTGAAGCTTTCTTT

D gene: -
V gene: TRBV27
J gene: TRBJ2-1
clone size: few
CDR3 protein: CASSLGDTHNEQFF
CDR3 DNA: TGTGCCAGCAGTTTAGGGGACACCCACAATGAGCAGTTCTTC

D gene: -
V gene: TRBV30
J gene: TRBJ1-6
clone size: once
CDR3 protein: CAWSPVLPTSPLHF
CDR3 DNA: TGTGCCTGGAGTCCGGTACTTCCGACCTCACCCCTCCACTTT

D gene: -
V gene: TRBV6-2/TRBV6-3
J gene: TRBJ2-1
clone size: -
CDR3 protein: CASSYSKGGPKLISYNEQFF
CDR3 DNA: TGTGCCAGCAGTTACTCGAAAGGGGGGCCTAAGCTCATCTCCTACAATGAGCAGTTCTTC

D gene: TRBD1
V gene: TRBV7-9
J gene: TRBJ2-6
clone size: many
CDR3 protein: CASSLEGAGANVLTF
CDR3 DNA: TGTGCCAGCAGCTTAGAGGGGGCCGGGGCCAACGTCCTGACTTTC

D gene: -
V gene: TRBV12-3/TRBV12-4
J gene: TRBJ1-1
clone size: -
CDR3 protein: CASSSNHRGAFF
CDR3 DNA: TGTGCCAGCAGTTCCAATCATAGGGGAGCTTTCTTT

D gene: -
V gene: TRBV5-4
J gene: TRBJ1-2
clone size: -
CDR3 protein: CASSRSADGGGYGYTF
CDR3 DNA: TGTGCCAGCAGCCGATCCGCAGATGGCGGGGGCTATGGCTACACCTTC

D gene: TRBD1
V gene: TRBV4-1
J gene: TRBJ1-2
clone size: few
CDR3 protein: CASSQGSTGTGRGKGYTF
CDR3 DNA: TGCGCCAGCAGCCAGGGGTCGACCGGGACAGGGAGAGGGAAGGGCTACACCTTC

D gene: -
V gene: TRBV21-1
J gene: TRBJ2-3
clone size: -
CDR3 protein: CASRPGLASDTQYF
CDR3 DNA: TGTGCCAGCAGACCGGGACTAGCCTCAGATACGCAGTATTTT

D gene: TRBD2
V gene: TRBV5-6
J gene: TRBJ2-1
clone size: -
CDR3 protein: CASSGGLAGVNEQFF
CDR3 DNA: TGTGCCAGCAGCGGCGGACTAGCGGGGGTCAATGAGCAGTTCTTC

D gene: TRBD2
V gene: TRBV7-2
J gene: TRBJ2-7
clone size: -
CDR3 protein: CASSSGLAVYYEQYF
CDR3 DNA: TGTGCCAGCAGCTCCGGACTAGCGGTATACTACGAGCAGTACTTC

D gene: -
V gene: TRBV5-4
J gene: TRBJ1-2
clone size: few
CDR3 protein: CASSLAKVGNYGYTF
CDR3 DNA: TGTGCCAGCAGCTTGGCCAAGGTGGGAAACTATGGCTACACCTTC

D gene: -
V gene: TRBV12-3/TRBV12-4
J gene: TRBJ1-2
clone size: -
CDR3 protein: CASPRIYYGYTF
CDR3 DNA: TGTGCCAGCCCTCGGATCTACTATGGCTACACCTTC

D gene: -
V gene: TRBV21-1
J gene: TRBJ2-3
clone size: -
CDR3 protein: CASSKRRKDTQYF
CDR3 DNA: TGTGCCAGCAGCAAGCGGCGGAAGGATACGCAGTATTTT

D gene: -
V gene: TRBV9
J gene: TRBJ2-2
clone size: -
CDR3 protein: CASSASSGAWELFF
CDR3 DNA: TGTGCCAGCAGCGCGTCTTCAGGTGCGTGGGAGCTGTTTTTT

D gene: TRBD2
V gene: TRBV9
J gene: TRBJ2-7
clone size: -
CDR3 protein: CASSLAGTTYEQYF
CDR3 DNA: TGTGCCAGCTCCCTAGCGGGGACCACCTACGAGCAGTACTTC

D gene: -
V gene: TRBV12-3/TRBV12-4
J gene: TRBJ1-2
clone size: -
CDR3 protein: CASSLLLLAGYTF
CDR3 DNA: TGTGCCAGCAGTTTACTCCTCCTGGCTGGCTACACCTTC

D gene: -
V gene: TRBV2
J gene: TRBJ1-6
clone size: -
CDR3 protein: CASLAGRTYNSPLHF
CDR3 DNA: TGTGCCAGCCTGGCAGGACGGACCTATAATTCACCCCTCCACTTT

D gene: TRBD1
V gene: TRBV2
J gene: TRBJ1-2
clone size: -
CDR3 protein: CASRQGGQGYGYTF
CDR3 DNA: TGTGCCAGCAGGCAGGGGGGTCAGGGCTATGGCTACACCTTC

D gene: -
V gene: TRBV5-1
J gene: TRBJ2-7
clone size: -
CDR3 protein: CASSLMPKGGSYEQYF
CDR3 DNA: TGCGCCAGCAGCTTGATGCCGAAAGGGGGGTCTTACGAGCAGTACTTC

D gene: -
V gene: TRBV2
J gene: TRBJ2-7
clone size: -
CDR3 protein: CASRLQEGTADTYEQYF
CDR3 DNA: TGTGCCAGCAGGCTGCAAGAAGGGACGGCTGATACCTACGAGCAGTACTTC

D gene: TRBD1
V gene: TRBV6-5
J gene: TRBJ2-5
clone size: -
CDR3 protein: CASRVRQGQETQYF
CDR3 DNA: TGTGCCAGCAGGGTACGACAGGGCCAAGAGACCCAGTACTTC

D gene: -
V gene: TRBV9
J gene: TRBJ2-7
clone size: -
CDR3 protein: CASSVTGSSYEQYF
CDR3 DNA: TGTGCCAGCAGCGTAACAGGGAGCTCCTACGAGCAGTACTTC

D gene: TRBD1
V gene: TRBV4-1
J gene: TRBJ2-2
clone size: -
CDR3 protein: CASSMTGTGNTGELFF
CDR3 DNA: TGCGCCAGCAGCATGACCGGGACAGGGAACACCGGGGAGCTGTTTTTT

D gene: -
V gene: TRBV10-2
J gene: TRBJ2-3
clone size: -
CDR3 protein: CASSGRSPSTDTQYF
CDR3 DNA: TGCGCCAGCAGTGGTCGGTCTCCTAGCACAGATACGCAGTATTTT

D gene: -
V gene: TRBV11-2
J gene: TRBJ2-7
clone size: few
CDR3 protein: CASSPLQKIYEQYF
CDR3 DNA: TGTGCCAGCAGCCCCCTACAGAAGATCTACGAGCAGTACTTC

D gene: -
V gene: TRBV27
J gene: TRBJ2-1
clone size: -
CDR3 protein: CASTHRISGINEQFF
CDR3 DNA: TGTGCCAGCACACATAGGATATCAGGAATCAATGAGCAGTTCTTC

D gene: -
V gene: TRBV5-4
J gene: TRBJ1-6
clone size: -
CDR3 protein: CASSPKNSPLHF
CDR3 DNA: TGTGCCAGCAGCCCGAAAAATTCACCCCTCCACTTT

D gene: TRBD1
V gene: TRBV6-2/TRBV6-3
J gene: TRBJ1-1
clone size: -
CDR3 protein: CASSNSRGRAFF
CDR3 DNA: TGTGCCAGCAGTAACTCGAGGGGGCGGGCTTTCTTT

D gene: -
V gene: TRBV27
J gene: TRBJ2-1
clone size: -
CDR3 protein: CASSISTGYNEQFF
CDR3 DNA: TGTGCCAGCAGTATATCGACAGGCTACAATGAGCAGTTCTTC

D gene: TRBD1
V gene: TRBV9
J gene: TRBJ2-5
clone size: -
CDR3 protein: CASSVGGQAGETQYF
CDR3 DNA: TGTGCCAGCAGCGTAGGTGGACAGGCGGGAGAGACCCAGTACTTC

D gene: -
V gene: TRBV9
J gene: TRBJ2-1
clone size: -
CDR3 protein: CASSPGPEGNEQFF
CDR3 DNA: TGTGCCAGCAGCCCCGGCCCGGAGGGGAATGAGCAGTTCTTC

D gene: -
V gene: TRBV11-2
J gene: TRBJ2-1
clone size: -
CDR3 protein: CASSLGMNEQFF
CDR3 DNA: TGTGCCAGCAGCTTAGGCATGAATGAGCAGTTCTTC

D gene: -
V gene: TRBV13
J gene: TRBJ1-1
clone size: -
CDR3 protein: CASGRVGILNTEAFF
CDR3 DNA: TGTGCCAGCGGACGGGTGGGGATTTTGAACACTGAAGCTTTCTTT

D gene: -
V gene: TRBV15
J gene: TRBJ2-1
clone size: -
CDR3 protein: CATSRSSSGYNEQFF
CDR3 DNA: TGTGCCACCAGCAGAAGTAGTTCTGGGTACAATGAGCAGTTCTTC

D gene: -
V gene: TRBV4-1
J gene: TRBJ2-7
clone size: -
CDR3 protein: CASSLGPGQYYEQYF
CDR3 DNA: TGCGCCAGCAGCCTAGGCCCGGGACAATACTACGAGCAGTACTTC

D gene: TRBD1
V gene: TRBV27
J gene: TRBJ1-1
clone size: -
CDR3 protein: CASSLYGTARSTEAFF
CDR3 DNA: TGTGCCAGCAGTTTATATGGGACAGCGCGATCCACTGAAGCTTTCTTT

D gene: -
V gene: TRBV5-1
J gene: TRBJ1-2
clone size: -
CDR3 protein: CASSPGSRGEANYGYTF
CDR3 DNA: TGCGCCAGCAGCCCTGGGTCCCGGGGAGAGGCTAACTATGGCTACACCTTC